Listed below are T cell receptor beta chains from one sample, sequenced in a study of blood T cell repertoires in COVID-19. Sequenced by immunoSEQ multiplex PCR; TCRdb stores in-frame clones only, minus some. The sample contains hundreds of thousands of clones, roughly nine tenths of which appear only once. The source material was PBMCs or T cells enriched from blood (not recorded which). The receptors shown here come from a woman younger than 30 who had recovered from COVID-19. Each CDR3 is given with its conserved first and last residue. A D gene is named only where the DNA matches it firmly. Clone size is shown for a subset of rows, as once, few, many or a class of expanded clone.

J: TRBJ2-5
V: TRBV18
size: NA
D: TRBD1
DNA: TGTGCCAGCTCACCGTTCGGGACAGTAGCCAAAGAGACCCAGTACTTC
CDR3: CASSPFGTVAKETQYF

J: TRBJ1-1
V: TRBV7-9
size: NA
D: TRBD1
DNA: TGTGCCAGCAGCACGGGACAGGGGACTGAAGCTTTCTTT
CDR3: CASSTGQGTEAFF

J: TRBJ1-2
V: TRBV5-6
size: once
D: TRBD1
DNA: TGTGCCAGCAGCCCGACAGGGGTTTATGGTGGCTACACCTTC
CDR3: CASSPTGVYGGYTF

J: TRBJ2-5
V: TRBV11-2
size: NA
D: NA
DNA: TGTGCCAGCAGCTTAGAGCGGCAAGAGACCCAGTACTTC
CDR3: CASSLERQETQYF

J: TRBJ2-5
V: TRBV7-2
size: NA
D: NA
DNA: TGTGCCAGCAGCCCAAGAGACAGAGAAGAGACCCAGTACTTC
CDR3: CASSPRDREETQYF

J: TRBJ1-2
V: TRBV19
size: NA
D: TRBD1
DNA: TGTGCCAGTAGTATGATGTCCGGACAGGGGATCTATGGCTACACCTTC
CDR3: CASSMMSGQGIYGYTF

J: TRBJ1-1
V: TRBV29-1
size: NA
D: NA
DNA: TGCAGCGTTTTCGCCAGGGTGAGAGAGGCTTTCTTT
CDR3: CSVFARVREAFF

J: TRBJ2-7
V: TRBV4-1
size: NA
D: NA
DNA: TGCGCCAGCAGCCAAGATCCCGGGACACAATTGTACGAGCAGTACTTC
CDR3: CASSQDPGTQLYEQYF

J: TRBJ2-7
V: TRBV5-6
size: once
D: TRBD1
DNA: TGTGCCAGCAGCATAACAGGGGGGTCGTCCTACGAGCAGTACTTC
CDR3: CASSITGGSSYEQYF

J: TRBJ2-5
V: TRBV18
size: NA
D: NA
DNA: TGTGCCAGCTCACCCCCGAGGGGGTCTCAGACCCAGTACTTC
CDR3: CASSPPRGSQTQYF

J: TRBJ2-1
V: TRBV5-1
size: NA
D: NA
DNA: TGCGCCAGCAGCTTCCTTCCGAGCTCCTACAATGAGCAGTTCTTC
CDR3: CASSFLPSSYNEQFF

J: TRBJ2-2
V: TRBV12-3/TRBV12-4
size: NA
D: NA
DNA: TGTGCCAGCACGAGGGAGGCCGGGGAGCTGTTTTTT
CDR3: CASTREAGELFF

J: TRBJ2-7
V: TRBV3-1/TRBV3-2
size: NA
D: TRBD1
DNA: TGTGCCAGCAGCCCTACGGGACAGGGGAAAAAGCAGTACTTC
CDR3: CASSPTGQGKKQYF

J: TRBJ2-3
V: TRBV5-1
size: few
D: TRBD1
DNA: TGCGCCAGCAGCACGGGACAGGGCACAGATACGCAGTATTTT
CDR3: CASSTGQGTDTQYF

J: TRBJ2-1
V: TRBV18
size: NA
D: TRBD1
DNA: TGTGCCAGCCGCTTTACAGGGGGCGTAGGACACAATGAGCAGTTCTTC
CDR3: CASRFTGGVGHNEQFF

J: TRBJ2-5
V: TRBV30
size: NA
D: TRBD1
DNA: TGTGCCTGGGGGGAACAGGGGATTTCGGAGACCCAGTACTTC
CDR3: CAWGEQGISETQYF

J: TRBJ2-3
V: TRBV30
size: NA
D: NA
DNA: TGTGCCTGGAGTGTTTACGGGGGACCCACAGATACGCAGTATTTT
CDR3: CAWSVYGGPTDTQYF

J: TRBJ2-7
V: TRBV7-9
size: NA
D: TRBD2
DNA: TGTGCCAGCAGCCCCTTTAGGCTAGCGGGGGCCTACGAGCAGTACTTC
CDR3: CASSPFRLAGAYEQYF

J: TRBJ1-1
V: TRBV28
size: NA
D: TRBD1
DNA: TGTGCCAGCAGCGTAGAACAGGGGGAGGTTAATGAAGCTTTCTTT
CDR3: CASSVEQGEVNEAFF

J: TRBJ1-1
V: TRBV10-2
size: NA
D: NA
DNA: TGCGCCAGCAGTGATTATGGACAGAAGAACACTGAAGCTTTCTTT
CDR3: CASSDYGQKNTEAFF

J: TRBJ2-2
V: TRBV30
size: NA
D: TRBD2
DNA: TGTGCCTGGATCGGACTAGCGGGGCGGAACGCCGGGGAGCTGTTTTTT
CDR3: CAWIGLAGRNAGELFF

J: TRBJ1-1
V: TRBV5-4
size: NA
D: NA
DNA: TGTGCCAGCAGCTACCTACAGGGCACGGGCACTGAAGCTTTCTTT
CDR3: CASSYLQGTGTEAFF

J: TRBJ2-7
V: TRBV19
size: NA
D: TRBD1
DNA: TGTGCCAGTAGTACCGGACAGGGGGGCCCCCTCTCCTACGAGCAGTACTTC
CDR3: CASSTGQGGPLSYEQYF

J: TRBJ2-1
V: TRBV20-1
size: NA
D: TRBD2
DNA: TGCAGTGCTAGTGCGGCTAGCGGGGACAATGAGCAGTTCTTC
CDR3: CSASAASGDNEQFF

J: TRBJ1-2
V: TRBV20-1
size: NA
D: NA
DNA: TGCAGTGCAAGGGGGTCGTCTGGCTACACCTTC
CDR3: CSARGSSGYTF

J: TRBJ1-3
V: TRBV6-6
size: NA
D: TRBD1
DNA: TGTGCCAGCAGTTACCCCCCCCAGGGGGCTGGAAACACCATATATTTT
CDR3: CASSYPPQGAGNTIYF

J: TRBJ1-3
V: TRBV4-2
size: NA
D: NA
DNA: TGTGCCAGCAGCCAAGAGGCGGGTACCTCTGGAAACACCATATATTTT
CDR3: CASSQEAGTSGNTIYF

J: TRBJ1-3
V: TRBV9
size: NA
D: NA
DNA: TGTGCCAGCAGCGCCGCCCCCCGGGGTTCAGGAAACACCATATATTTT
CDR3: CASSAAPRGSGNTIYF

J: TRBJ2-7
V: TRBV6-5
size: NA
D: TRBD1
DNA: TGTGCCACCACTCGGGACAGGGATTACGAGCAGTACTTC
CDR3: CATTRDRDYEQYF

J: TRBJ1-2
V: TRBV27
size: NA
D: NA
DNA: TGTGCCAGCAGTTTATCGCGGGGGGATCACTATGGCTACACCTTC
CDR3: CASSLSRGDHYGYTF

J: TRBJ1-5
V: TRBV19
size: NA
D: TRBD1
DNA: TGTGCCAGTCGACCGGGACAGGGATTAGAGCCCCAGCATTTT
CDR3: CASRPGQGLEPQHF

J: TRBJ2-2
V: TRBV24-1
size: NA
D: TRBD2
DNA: TGTGCCACGCGGGGGGCTTCGAACACCGGGGAGCTGTTTTTT
CDR3: CATRGASNTGELFF

J: TRBJ1-1
V: TRBV7-9
size: NA
D: NA
DNA: TGTGCCAGCATCTCAAGGGGAACTGAAGCTTTCTTT
CDR3: CASISRGTEAFF